The rows below give T cell receptor beta chains drawn from one sample of a study of early T cells in non-severe SARS-CoV-2 infection. TCRdb analysed the 5' RACE reads with MiXCR anew, one entry per CDR3 protein. The repertoire holds 90,000 to 130,000 distinct CDR3 sequences, with roughly 12% as singletons. This sample comprised whole blood, obtained at baseline. The receptors here all came from an adult who was a healthcare worker with PCR-confirmed SARS-CoV-2 infection or an uninfected control (not recorded which). Each CDR3 is given with its conserved first and last residue. The D gene is left open where the match is weak. Clone size is given for some rows only: seen once, a few or many times, or a class if the clone is expanded.

V gene: TRBV29-1
J gene: TRBJ2-7
clone size: many
CDR3 length: 14
D gene: -
CDR3 protein: CSVVRSTRVYEQYF
CDR3 DNA: TGCAGCGTTGTCCGAAGCACAAGGGTCTACGAGCAGTACTTC

V gene: TRBV20-1
J gene: TRBJ1-4
clone size: -
CDR3 length: 11
D gene: -
CDR3 protein: CSARAERKLFF
CDR3 DNA: TGCAGTGCTAGAGCGGAGCGAAAACTGTTTTTT

V gene: TRBV5-1
J gene: TRBJ2-2
clone size: few
CDR3 length: 13
D gene: -
CDR3 protein: CASNPEGTGELFF
CDR3 DNA: TGCGCCAGCAATCCAGAAGGCACCGGGGAGCTGTTTTTT

V gene: TRBV6-5
J gene: TRBJ2-2
clone size: few
CDR3 length: 17
D gene: -
CDR3 protein: CASSYSSRQANTGELFF
CDR3 DNA: TGTGCCAGCAGTTACTCGTCGCGACAGGCGAACACCGGGGAGCTGTTTTTT

V gene: TRBV2
J gene: TRBJ1-2
clone size: few
CDR3 length: 14
D gene: TRBD1
CDR3 protein: CASRGTGQNYGYTF
CDR3 DNA: TGTGCCAGTAGAGGGACAGGCCAAAACTATGGCTACACCTTC

V gene: TRBV4-1
J gene: TRBJ2-1
clone size: -
CDR3 length: 15
D gene: -
CDR3 protein: CASSQVLSSYNEQFF
CDR3 DNA: TGCGCCAGCAGCCAAGTTCTGAGCTCCTACAATGAGCAGTTCTTC

V gene: TRBV20-1
J gene: TRBJ1-2
clone size: -
CDR3 length: 15
D gene: -
CDR3 protein: CSASTGDTGNYGYTF
CDR3 DNA: TGCAGTGCCTCTACGGGGGACACCGGTAACTATGGCTACACCTTC

V gene: TRBV20-1
J gene: TRBJ1-1
clone size: few
CDR3 length: 12
D gene: -
CDR3 protein: CSATEVKTEAFF
CDR3 DNA: TGCAGTGCCACCGAGGTGAAAACTGAAGCTTTCTTT

V gene: TRBV19
J gene: TRBJ2-1
clone size: many
CDR3 length: 15
D gene: -
CDR3 protein: CASSIGPSSYNEQFF
CDR3 DNA: TGTGCCAGTAGTATCGGCCCGAGCTCCTACAATGAGCAGTTCTTC

V gene: TRBV6-6
J gene: TRBJ1-1
clone size: many
CDR3 length: 12
D gene: -
CDR3 protein: CASSEVNTEAFF
CDR3 DNA: TGTGCCAGCAGCGAGGTGAACACTGAAGCTTTCTTT

V gene: TRBV14
J gene: TRBJ2-3
clone size: -
CDR3 length: 16
D gene: TRBD2
CDR3 protein: CASSQGLAVSTDTQYF
CDR3 DNA: TGTGCCAGCAGCCAAGGGCTAGCGGTTTCCACAGATACGCAGTATTTT

V gene: TRBV2
J gene: TRBJ2-2
clone size: many
CDR3 length: 14
D gene: TRBD2
CDR3 protein: CASSREGGTGELFF
CDR3 DNA: TGTGCCAGCAGTCGGGAGGGGGGCACCGGGGAGCTGTTTTTT

V gene: TRBV12-3/TRBV12-4
J gene: TRBJ1-1
clone size: many
CDR3 length: 14
D gene: TRBD1
CDR3 protein: CASTPTGLNTEAFF
CDR3 DNA: TGTGCCAGCACCCCGACAGGGCTGAACACTGAAGCTTTCTTT

V gene: TRBV6-4
J gene: TRBJ1-2
clone size: once
CDR3 length: 12
D gene: -
CDR3 protein: CASRDRDYGYTF
CDR3 DNA: TGTGCCAGCAGGGACAGAGACTATGGCTACACCTTC

V gene: TRBV3-1
J gene: TRBJ2-2
clone size: -
CDR3 length: 18
D gene: -
CDR3 protein: CASSQEFRTDTLHLTLFF
CDR3 DNA: TGTGCCAGCAGCCAAGAATTCAGGACGGACACCTTACACCTTACGTTGTTTTTT

V gene: TRBV7-8
J gene: TRBJ1-2
clone size: many
CDR3 length: 16
D gene: -
CDR3 protein: CASSSTGRQLNYGYTF
CDR3 DNA: TGTGCCAGCAGCTCTACCGGGCGACAGTTAAACTATGGCTACACCTTC

V gene: TRBV11-1
J gene: TRBJ2-7
clone size: -
CDR3 length: 15
D gene: -
CDR3 protein: CASSLLDGPPYEQYF
CDR3 DNA: TGTGCCAGCAGCTTACTCGACGGACCGCCCTACGAGCAGTACTTC

V gene: TRBV10-3
J gene: TRBJ2-3
clone size: -
CDR3 length: 14
D gene: -
CDR3 protein: CAISAGPSTDTQYF
CDR3 DNA: TGTGCCATCAGCGCCGGGCCCAGCACAGATACGCAGTATTTT

V gene: TRBV29-1
J gene: TRBJ2-6
clone size: few
CDR3 length: 13
D gene: -
CDR3 protein: CSVVSSGANVLTF
CDR3 DNA: TGCAGCGTTGTAAGCTCTGGGGCCAACGTCCTGACTTTC

V gene: TRBV6-1
J gene: TRBJ2-6
clone size: few
CDR3 length: 17
D gene: -
CDR3 protein: CASSGREWQSGANVLTF
CDR3 DNA: TGTGCCAGCAGTGGAAGGGAATGGCAGTCTGGGGCCAACGTCCTGACTTTC

V gene: TRBV20-1
J gene: TRBJ1-1
clone size: -
CDR3 length: 13
D gene: TRBD1
CDR3 protein: CSAPDRVETEAFF
CDR3 DNA: TGCAGTGCACCGGACAGGGTTGAGACTGAAGCTTTCTTT

V gene: TRBV27
J gene: TRBJ1-1
clone size: -
CDR3 length: 14
D gene: TRBD1
CDR3 protein: CASSSQGVQTEAFF
CDR3 DNA: TGTGCCAGCAGTTCACAGGGGGTTCAAACTGAAGCTTTCTTT

V gene: TRBV5-1
J gene: TRBJ2-3
clone size: few
CDR3 length: 13
D gene: -
CDR3 protein: CASSLAVADTQYF
CDR3 DNA: TGCGCCAGCAGCTTGGCGGTAGCGGATACGCAGTATTTT

V gene: TRBV3-1
J gene: TRBJ2-1
clone size: many
CDR3 length: 17
D gene: TRBD1
CDR3 protein: CASSQDPPGGGLNEQFF
CDR3 DNA: TGTGCCAGCAGCCAAGATCCCCCAGGGGGTGGTTTGAATGAGCAGTTCTTC

V gene: TRBV18
J gene: TRBJ2-3
clone size: many
CDR3 length: 14
D gene: -
CDR3 protein: CASSLGHNTDTQYF
CDR3 DNA: TGTGCCAGCTCGCTCGGACACAACACAGATACGCAGTATTTT

V gene: TRBV29-1
J gene: TRBJ2-3
clone size: few
CDR3 length: 10
D gene: -
CDR3 protein: CSAGTDTQYF
CDR3 DNA: TGCAGCGCAGGGACAGATACGCAGTATTTT

V gene: TRBV20-1
J gene: TRBJ2-5
clone size: -
CDR3 length: 16
D gene: TRBD2
CDR3 protein: CSARDERLAGEETQYF
CDR3 DNA: TGCAGTGCTAGAGATGAGAGACTAGCGGGGGAAGAGACCCAGTACTTC

V gene: TRBV6-5
J gene: TRBJ1-6
clone size: few
CDR3 length: 15
D gene: -
CDR3 protein: CASSYSSGNGSPLHF
CDR3 DNA: TGTGCCAGCAGTTACTCATCGGGGAATGGTTCACCCCTCCACTTT

V gene: TRBV5-1
J gene: TRBJ2-7
clone size: few
CDR3 length: 16
D gene: TRBD1
CDR3 protein: CASSLAPGGLSYEQYF
CDR3 DNA: TGCGCCAGCAGCTTGGCCCCAGGGGGTCTGTCCTACGAGCAGTACTTC

V gene: TRBV14
J gene: TRBJ1-4
clone size: many
CDR3 length: 16
D gene: -
CDR3 protein: CASSQGSLSVGEKLFF
CDR3 DNA: TGTGCCAGCAGCCAGGGCAGCCTCTCGGTAGGGGAAAAACTGTTTTTT

V gene: TRBV7-9
J gene: TRBJ2-3
clone size: few
CDR3 length: 15
D gene: TRBD1
CDR3 protein: CASSSSTGITDTQYF
CDR3 DNA: TGTGCCAGCAGCTCTTCGACAGGGATCACAGATACGCAGTATTTT

V gene: TRBV4-1
J gene: TRBJ2-5
clone size: many
CDR3 length: 20
D gene: TRBD2
CDR3 protein: CASSPFPGLAGDPTQETQYF
CDR3 DNA: TGCGCCAGCAGCCCTTTCCCCGGACTAGCGGGGGACCCAACCCAAGAGACCCAGTACTTC